These 29 T cell receptor beta chains were all obtained from the same sample, sequenced in a study of blood T cells in healthy people across ages. A J-beta primer mix and a sample-barcoded 5' primer were used in a second PCR of roughly 6 to 12 cycles. TCRdb ran MiXCR on the 5' RACE reads and lists one entry per CDR3 protein. The sample holds hundreds of thousands of distinct CDR3 sequences, about 25% seen once. These data were also filed under a second study, of T cells of mothers and their children.

Sequencing used blood. The receptors were sampled from a boy aged 5 to 17 in good health.

DNA for the CDR3: TGCAGTGCTATCTGGGGCTACGAGCAGTACTTC. Its translation is CSAIWGYEQYF. This chain uses TRBV20-1 with TRBJ2-5; D remains ambiguous. The J call may be faulty, since TRBJ2-7 better matches the DNA end. From germline, CDR1 is DFQATT and CDR2 SNEGSKA (reference sequence). The CDR3 runs to 11 residues.

The rearrangement links TRBV9 to TRBJ2-7; D possibly corresponds to TRBD2 (6 bases). The J call is uncertain, as TRBJ2-1 better fits the DNA end. The CDR3 spans 17 residues. In germline, CDR1 is SGDLS, CDR2 YYNGEE. For the CDR3, the DNA is TGTGCCAGCAGCGTAGGTAGCTCGCGGGGTCCCTCCGATGAGCAGTTCTTC. Translation gives CASSVGSSRGPSDEQFF.

The chain combines TRBV7-2 with TRBJ1-1, with a tentative D call TRBD1 (6 bases). This CDR3 spans 14 amino acids. Trimming pared 3 bases from V and 4 bases from J, leaving 12 bases between. Germline CDR1 reads SGHTA; CDR2 reads FQGNSA. CDR3 region: CASSFNRVRTEAFF. Here the CDR3 DNA reads TGTGCCAGCAGCTTCAACAGGGTTCGCACTGAAGCTTTCTTT.

The chain carries TRBV12-3 or TRBV12-4 and TRBJ2-5; D remains unclear. The end of the DNA is better explained by TRBJ2-1, so the J call may be wrong. The CDR3 is made up of 13 amino acids. DNA of the CDR3: TGTGCCAGCAGATACCTATCTCAAAATGAGCAGTTCTTC. This sequence encodes CASRYLSQNEQFF.

This clonotype has just a few counts. The chain combines TRBV20-1 with TRBJ2-2; D is tentatively TRBD1 or TRBD2 (5 bases each). V lost 3 bases and J 2 bases, leaving 10 bases between the germline ends. This CDR3 comprises 14 residues. Germline-derived CDR1 and CDR2 are DFQATT and SNEGSKA (reference sequence). The CDR3 is CSARGESNTGELFF. CDR3 in DNA: TGCAGTGCTAGGGGGGAATCTAACACCGGGGAGCTGTTTTTT.

The chain combines TRBV6-1 with TRBJ2-1; 12 bases agree with TRBD2. Germline V gene lookup returns CDR1 MNHNS and CDR2 SASEGT. The CDR3 extends over 17 amino acids. V trimming: 3 bases; J trimming: 3 bases; junction bases outside the gene matches: 6. This CDR3 is CASSDRLAGALYNEQFF. In DNA, the CDR3 is TGTGCCAGCAGTGATCGACTAGCGGGGGCTCTCTACAATGAGCAGTTCTTC.

V usage is TRBV29-1 and J usage is TRBJ2-1; D gene ambiguous. Per the germline V gene, CDR1 is SQVTM and CDR2 is ANQGSEA. V lost 6 bases to trimming and J lost 8 bases, with 14 bases between them. There are 12 residues in the CDR3. CDR3 sequence (DNA): TGCAGCGTCCGAAGACCGAATCATGAGCAGTTCTTC. This encodes CSVRRPNHEQFF.

The V and J genes are TRBV7-9 and TRBJ2-3; 7 nucleotides line up with TRBD1. The CDR3 length is 13 residues. CDR1 SEHNR and CDR2 FQNEAQ come from the germline V gene (reference sequence). The junction had 9 bases not matched to a gene; V was cut back by 1 base and J by 14 bases. The CDR3 nucleotides are TGTGCCAGCAGCTTAGACGGGACAGCGAGGCGGTATTTT. Its protein product is CASSLDGTARRYF.

This clonotype was observed a handful of times. The chain employs TRBV6-2 or TRBV6-3 and TRBJ2-7, with 9 nucleotides matching TRBD1. V was clipped by 6 bases and J by 5 bases; unmatched bases: 5. CDR3 length equals 13 residues. CDR1 is MNHEY and CDR2 is SVGEGT in the germline V gene. This CDR3 reads CASSTGTGNEQYF. The CDR3 region has the DNA TGTGCCAGCAGCACCGGGACAGGGAACGAGCAGTACTTC.

V gene TRBV7-9 combines with J gene TRBJ2-7, with D perhaps TRBD2 (6 bases). Germline-derived CDR1 and CDR2 are SEHNR and FQNEAQ (reference sequence). The V end was cut by 5 bases, the J end by 0 bases, with 20 bases between. This CDR3 region has 17 residues. CDR3 region: CASSGGSSDVHSYEQYF. In nucleotides, the CDR3 is TGTGCCAGCAGCGGGGGGTCTTCGGACGTTCACTCCTACGAGCAGTACTTC.

The rearrangement links TRBV4-1 to TRBJ2-5, with a possible D match to TRBD1 (6 bases). The CDR3 has 13 amino acids. V shed 4 bases and J shed 5 bases, with 11 bases lying between them. From germline, CDR1 is MGHRA and CDR2 YSYEKL. The CDR3 region has the DNA TGCGCCAGCAGCCCCCAGGGGCATGAGACCCAGTACTTC. This codes for CASSPQGHETQYF.

The chain employs TRBV4-2 and TRBJ2-6; weak D call: TRBD1 (6 bases). Germline CDR1 is LGHNA and CDR2 is YNFKEQ. Trimming stripped 0 bases from V and 4 bases from J, with 13 bases between. The CDR3 runs to 17 residues. The CDR3 DNA is TGTGCCAGCAGCCAAGATCCCCCAGGGGACGGGGCCAACGTCCTGACTTTC. Protein: CASSQDPPGDGANVLTF.

Only a few counts were recorded for this clonotype. The V and J genes are TRBV28 and TRBJ2-7, with 7 bases that match TRBD2. The ends lost 4 bases at V and 5 bases at J; junction bases unmatched: 17. CDR1 and CDR2 (germline): MDHEN, SYDVKM. The CDR3 length is 17 residues. CDR3 loop: CASSSLLLAVQMDEQYF. As DNA, the CDR3 is TGTGCCAGCAGTTCCCTTCTGCTAGCGGTGCAAATGGACGAGCAGTACTTC.

This clonotype was seen a handful of times. The V gene is TRBV2, the J gene TRBJ2-5; TRBD2 aligns across 9 bases. CDR1 and CDR2 from the germline V gene are SNHLY and FYNNEI. The CDR3 is 16 amino acids. Germline trimming cut 4 bases from V and 2 bases from J; bases unmatched to any gene: 8. CDR3 sequence reads: CASSVFLAGLQETQYF. The CDR3 nucleotides read TGTGCCAGCAGTGTATTTCTAGCGGGGTTACAAGAGACCCAGTACTTC.

V is TRBV29-1 and J is TRBJ1-4, with 7 bases aligning to TRBD1. The CDR3 consists of 13 residues. V shed 8 bases and J 5 bases; nucleotides not matched to a gene: 8. Looked up from germline, CDR1 is SQVTM and CDR2 is ANQGSEA. CDR3 in amino acids: CSILGTVNEKLFF. CDR3 coding DNA: TGCAGCATCCTCGGGACAGTCAATGAAAAACTGTTTTTT.

The sample holds a few counts of this clonotype. The genes are TRBV7-9 and TRBJ1-2; D is unclear. CDR1 and CDR2 from the germline V gene are SEHNR and FQNEAQ (reference sequence). Trimming took off 2 bases at V and 4 bases at J, with 14 bases between the two ends. This CDR3 has 15 amino acids. The CDR3 protein is CASSLISEGLYGYTF. The CDR3 DNA follows: TGTGCCAGCAGCTTAATCTCCGAGGGCCTCTATGGCTACACCTTC.

This clonotype appeared once. J is TRBJ1-2 and V is TRBV4-3; TRBD1 might be the D (5 bases). From germline, CDR1 is LGHNA and CDR2 YSLEER. Trimming left V 1 base short and J 3 bases short, with 9 bases between. The CDR3 is 14 residues long. DNA of the CDR3: TGCGCCAGCAGCCAAGCGCGGGGGGACTATGGCTACACCTTC. Its protein product is CASSQARGDYGYTF.

This clonotype came up a few times. The gene calls are TRBV15 and TRBJ2-7; 16 bases map to TRBD2. Germline V lookup: CDR1 LNHNV, CDR2 YYDKDF (reference sequence). The trim removed 2 bases at V and 2 bases at J, leaving 12 bases unmatched. The CDR3 runs to 20 residues. The CDR3 here is CATSRKIGTSGRASTYEQYF. The CDR3 nucleotides read TGTGCCACCAGCAGAAAGATAGGGACTAGCGGGAGGGCCTCAACCTACGAGCAGTACTTC.

This clonotype turned up a few times. Compared with germline, one end of the junction differs, possibly owing to a read error. CDR3 bases: TGTGCCAGCAGTAACTCCAAAGCGGGAGACTTCCCCTACGAGCAGTACTTC. Residues: CASSNSKAGDFPYEQYF. The chain couples TRBV6-2 or TRBV6-3 to TRBJ2-7; 8 bases map to TRBD2. The CDR3 has 17 residues. Germline-derived CDR1 and CDR2 are MNHEY and SVGEGT.

This clonotype has a handful of counts. This rearrangement joins TRBV7-9 to TRBJ2-3, with D possibly being TRBD2 (6 bases). The length of the CDR3 is 13 residues. Trimming pared 4 bases from V and 4 bases from J, leaving 9 bases between. Germline CDR1 SEHNR, CDR2 FQNEAQ (reference sequence). The CDR3 bases are TGTGCCAGCAGCTCTGGCGGGGCAGATACGCAGTATTTT. This encodes CASSSGGADTQYF. Variable domain in full (rest from reference TRBV7-9 and TRBJ2-3): DTGVSQNPRHKITKRGQNVTFRCDPISEHNRLYWYRQTLGQGPEFLTYFQNEAQLEKSRLLSDRFSAERPKGSFSTLEIQRTEQGDSAMYLCASSSGGADTQYFGPGTRLTVL.

This clonotype was detected only a few times. V usage is TRBV7-2 and J usage is TRBJ2-5; no clear D gene. V shed 1 base and J shed 1 base, with 13 bases lying between them. This CDR3 is 16 amino acids long. Germline CDR1 is SGHTA and CDR2 is FQGNSA. The CDR3 coding sequence is TGTGCCAGCAGCTTAGTCTCCCTTCGATTCCAAGAGACCCAGTACTTC. Its translation: CASSLVSLRFQETQYF.

V is TRBV27 and J is TRBJ1-4; 7 bases agree with TRBD1. This CDR3 contains 18 residues. The J segment lost 0 bases and the V segment lost 4 bases, leaving 11 bases of the junction unmatched. Germline CDR1 is MNHEY and CDR2 is SMNVEV (reference sequence). Here the CDR3 reads CASSWRIDRASTNEKLFF. The CDR3 DNA reads as TGTGCCAGCAGTTGGAGGATAGACAGGGCTTCAACTAATGAAAAACTGTTTTTT.

The chain has TRBV5-5 and TRBJ2-4, with D tentatively TRBD2 (5 bases). V lost 5 bases, J lost 9 bases, and 18 bases lay in between. The CDR3 has 14 residues. Germline CDR1 SGHKS, CDR2 YYEKEE (reference sequence). CDR3 in amino acids: CASRLDPGRGIQYF. CDR3 in DNA: TGTGCCAGCAGACTCGACCCTGGTCGGGGCATTCAGTACTTC.

This clonotype was picked up a small number of times. V gene TRBV4-1 combines with J gene TRBJ2-2, with no clear D. V was clipped by 3 bases and J by 5 bases, with 10 bases between them. Germline V gene lookup returns CDR1 MGHRA and CDR2 YSYEKL. The CDR3 runs to 14 residues. The DNA for the CDR3 is TGCGCCAGCAGCCAGATTAGACTGACCGGGGAGCTGTTTTTT. Translating gives CASSQIRLTGELFF.

In this sample, this clonotype turned up a few times. The chain links TRBV5-1 to TRBJ1-2; D may be TRBD1 (5 bases). The CDR3 is 15 residues long. Trimming shortened V by 3 bases and J by 2 bases, and 14 bases separated the two germline ends. CDR1 and CDR2 from the germline V gene are SGHRS and YFSETQ. The CDR3 region has the DNA TGCGCCAGCAGCTCGGGGGACGGAGAGAACTATGGCTACACCTTC. Protein product: CASSSGDGENYGYTF.

The chain joins TRBV6-1 to TRBJ2-5; TRBD2 matches 13 bases. The DNA end is more similar to TRBJ2-7, so the J call may be wrong. The germline gives CDR1 MNHNS, CDR2 SASEGT. This CDR3 has 14 amino acids. DNA for the CDR3: TGTGCCAGCCAGACTAGCGGGAGGCCTTACGAGCAGTACTTC. It is translated as CASQTSGRPYEQYF.

This clonotype occurred a few times. The J gene is TRBJ2-2, the V gene TRBV7-2; D possibly corresponds to TRBD2 (6 bases). The CDR3 has 16 amino acids. Germline V gene sequence: CDR1 SGHTA, CDR2 FQGNSA. Trimming stripped 4 bases from V and 6 bases from J, with 18 bases between. The CDR3 DNA follows: TGTGCCAGCAGCTCCGTTAGCGGAGCCTCAGCCGGGGAGCTGTTTTTT. Translated: CASSSVSGASAGELFF.

The sample holds a few counts of this clonotype. A much bigger clone sits one base away, suggesting this may be a read error. The chain is built from TRBV5-5 and TRBJ1-1; a possible D gene is TRBD1 (6 bases). The ends were cut back, 2 bases at V and 1 base at J, with 9 bases in the middle. Germline lookup yields CDR1 SGHKS and CDR2 YYEKEE (reference sequence). The CDR3 consists of 14 residues. The DNA of the CDR3 is TGTGCCAGCAGCTTAGGACAGTGGAACACTGAAGCTTTCTTT. Its protein product is CASSLGQWNTEAFF.

V gene TRBV5-1 combines with J gene TRBJ2-1; perhaps TRBD1 as D (6 bases). In germline, CDR1 is SGHRS, CDR2 YFSETQ. The CDR3 is made up of 14 amino acids. V was cut by 4 bases and J by 3 bases, with 11 bases left in between. CDR3 DNA: TGCGCCAGCAGCGTGAAGGACAGCTACAATGAGCAGTTCTTC. As protein: CASSVKDSYNEQFF. The whole variable domain, filled in from reference TRBV5-1 and TRBJ2-1, reads KAGVTQTPRYLIKTRGQQVTLSCSPISGHRSVSWYQQTPGQGLQFLFEYFSETQRNKGNFPGRFSGRQFSNSRSEMNVSTLELGDSALYLCASSVKDSYNEQFFGPGTRLTVL.